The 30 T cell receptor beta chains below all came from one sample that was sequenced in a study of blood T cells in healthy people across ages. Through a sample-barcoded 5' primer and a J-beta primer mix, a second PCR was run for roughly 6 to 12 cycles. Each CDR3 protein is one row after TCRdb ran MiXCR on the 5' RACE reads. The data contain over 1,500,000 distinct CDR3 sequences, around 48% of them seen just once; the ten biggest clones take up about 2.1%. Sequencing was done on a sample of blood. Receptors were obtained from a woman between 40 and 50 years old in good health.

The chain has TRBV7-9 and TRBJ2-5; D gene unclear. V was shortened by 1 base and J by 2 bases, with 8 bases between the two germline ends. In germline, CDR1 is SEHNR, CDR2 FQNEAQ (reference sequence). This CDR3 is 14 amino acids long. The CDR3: CASSLVLGQETQYF. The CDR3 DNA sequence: TGTGCCAGCAGCTTAGTGTTGGGGCAAGAGACCCAGTACTTC.

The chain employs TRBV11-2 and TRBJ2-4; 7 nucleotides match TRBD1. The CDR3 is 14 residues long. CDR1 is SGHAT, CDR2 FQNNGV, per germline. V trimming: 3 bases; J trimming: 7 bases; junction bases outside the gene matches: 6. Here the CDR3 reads CASSLTGFMNIQYF. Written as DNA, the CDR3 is TGTGCCAGCAGCTTGACAGGGTTCATGAACATTCAGTACTTC.

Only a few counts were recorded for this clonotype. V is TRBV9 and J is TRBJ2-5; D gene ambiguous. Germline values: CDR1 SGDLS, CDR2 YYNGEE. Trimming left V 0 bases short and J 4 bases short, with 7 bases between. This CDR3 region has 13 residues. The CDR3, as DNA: TGTGCCAGCAGCGTAGGGGTTGCAGAGACCCAGTACTTC. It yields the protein CASSVGVAETQYF. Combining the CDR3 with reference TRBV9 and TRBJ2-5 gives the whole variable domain DSGVTQTPKHLITATGQRVTLRCSPRSGDLSVYWYQQSLDQGLQFLIQYYNGEERAKGNILERFSAQQFPDLHSELNLSSLELGDSALYFCASSVGVAETQYFGPGTRLLVL.

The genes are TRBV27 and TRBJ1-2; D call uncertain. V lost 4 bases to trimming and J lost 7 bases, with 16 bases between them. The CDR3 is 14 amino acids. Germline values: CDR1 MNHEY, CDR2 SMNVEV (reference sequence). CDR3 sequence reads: CASSYREDLGGYTF. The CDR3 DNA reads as TGTGCCAGCAGTTACCGGGAGGATCTTGGTGGCTACACCTTC.

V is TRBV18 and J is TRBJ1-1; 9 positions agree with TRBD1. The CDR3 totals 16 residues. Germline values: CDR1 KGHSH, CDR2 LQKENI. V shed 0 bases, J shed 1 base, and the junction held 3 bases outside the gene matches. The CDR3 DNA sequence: TGTGCCAGCTCACCACCACAGGGGGCGAGGAACACTGAAGCTTTCTTT. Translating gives CASSPPQGARNTEAFF. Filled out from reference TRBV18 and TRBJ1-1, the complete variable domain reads NAGVMQNPRHLVRRRGQEARLRCSPMKGHSHVYWYRQLPEEGLKFMVYLQKENIIDESGMPKERFSAEFPKEGPSILRIQQVVRGDSAAYFCASSPPQGARNTEAFFGQGTRLTVV.

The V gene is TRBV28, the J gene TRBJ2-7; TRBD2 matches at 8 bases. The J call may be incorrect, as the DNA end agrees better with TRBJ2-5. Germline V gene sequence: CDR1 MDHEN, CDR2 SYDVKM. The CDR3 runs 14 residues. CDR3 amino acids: CASPGRLAGETQYF. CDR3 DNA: TGTGCCAGCCCCGGCCGCCTAGCGGGAGAGACCCAGTACTTC.

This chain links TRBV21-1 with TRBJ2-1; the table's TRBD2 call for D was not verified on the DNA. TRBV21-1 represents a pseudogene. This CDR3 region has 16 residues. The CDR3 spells CASSKRLAGDYNEQFF. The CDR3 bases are TGTGCCAGCAGCAAAAGACTAGCGGGGGACTACAATGAGCAGTTCTTC.

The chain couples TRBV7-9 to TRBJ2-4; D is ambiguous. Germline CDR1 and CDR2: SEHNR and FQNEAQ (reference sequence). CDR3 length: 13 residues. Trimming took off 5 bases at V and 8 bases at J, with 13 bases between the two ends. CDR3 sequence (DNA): TGTGCCAGCAGCGCAAGGGCTGCTGACATTCAGTACTTC. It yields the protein CASSARAADIQYF.

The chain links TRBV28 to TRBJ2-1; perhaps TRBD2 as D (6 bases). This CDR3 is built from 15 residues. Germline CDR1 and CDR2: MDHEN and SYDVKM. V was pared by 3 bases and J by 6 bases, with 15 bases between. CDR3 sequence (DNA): TGTGCCAGCAGTTTCCCCAGCGGGTCGAGCAATGAGCAGTTCTTC. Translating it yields CASSFPSGSSNEQFF.

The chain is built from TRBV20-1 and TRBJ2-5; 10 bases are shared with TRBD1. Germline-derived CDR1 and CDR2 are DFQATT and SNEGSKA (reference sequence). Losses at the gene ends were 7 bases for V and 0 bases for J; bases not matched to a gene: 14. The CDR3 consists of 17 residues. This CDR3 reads CSVAPGQGSSYQETQYF. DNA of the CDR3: TGCAGTGTTGCCCCGGGACAGGGGTCCTCGTACCAAGAGACCCAGTACTTC.

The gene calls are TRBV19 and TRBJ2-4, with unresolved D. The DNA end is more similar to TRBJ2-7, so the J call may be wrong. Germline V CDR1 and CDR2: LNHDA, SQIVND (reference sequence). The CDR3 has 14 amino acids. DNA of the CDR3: TGTGCCAGTAGTATAGCTTCCTCACGAACCGAGCAGTACTTC. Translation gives CASSIASSRTEQYF.

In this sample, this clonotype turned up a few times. Here the CDR3 DNA reads TGTGCCAGCAGTGTGGTGCAGGGGGCGGACTACGAGCAGTACTTC. It is translated as CASSVVQGADYEQYF. The gene calls are TRBV28 and TRBJ2-7; TRBD1 agrees at 8 bases. The CDR3 is made up of 15 amino acids. Germline V gene sequence: CDR1 MDHEN, CDR2 SYDVKM. The ends lost 5 bases at V and 3 bases at J; junction bases unmatched: 9. Combining the CDR3 with reference TRBV28 and TRBJ2-7 gives the whole variable domain DVKVTQSSRYLVKRTGEKVFLECVQDMDHENMFWYRQDPGLGLRLIYFSYDVKMKEKGDIPEGYSVSREKKERFSLILESASTNQTSMYLCASSVVQGADYEQYFGPGTRLTVT.

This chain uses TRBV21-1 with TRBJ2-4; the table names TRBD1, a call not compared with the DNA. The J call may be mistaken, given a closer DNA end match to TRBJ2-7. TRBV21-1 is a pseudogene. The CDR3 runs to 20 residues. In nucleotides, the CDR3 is TGTGCCAGCAGCAAGTACCCGACCGGGACAGGGGGCTTAAGGTCCTACGAGCAGTACTTC. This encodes CASSKYPTGTGGLRSYEQYF.

CDR3 coding DNA: TGTGCCAGCAGCGAGGACTCTCGTAGCACAGATACGCAGTATTTT. As protein: CASSEDSRSTDTQYF. The chain joins TRBV6-1 to TRBJ2-3; D might be TRBD2 (5 bases). The germline V and J ends were trimmed by 6 bases and 0 bases, with 13 bases remaining between them. CDR3 size: 15 residues. Germline V gene lookup returns CDR1 MNHNS and CDR2 SASEGT.

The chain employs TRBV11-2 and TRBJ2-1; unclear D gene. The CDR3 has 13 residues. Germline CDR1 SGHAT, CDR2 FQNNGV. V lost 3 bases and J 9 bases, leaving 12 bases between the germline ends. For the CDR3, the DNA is TGTGCCAGCAGCTTTTCTAGGTCCGGTGAGCAGTTCTTC. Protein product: CASSFSRSGEQFF. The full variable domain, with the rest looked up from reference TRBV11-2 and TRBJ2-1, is EAGVAQSPRYKIIEKRQSVAFWCNPISGHATLYWYQQILGQGPKLLIQFQNNGVVDDSQLPKDRFSAERLKGVDSTLKIQPAKLEDSAVYLCASSFSRSGEQFFGPGTRLTVL.

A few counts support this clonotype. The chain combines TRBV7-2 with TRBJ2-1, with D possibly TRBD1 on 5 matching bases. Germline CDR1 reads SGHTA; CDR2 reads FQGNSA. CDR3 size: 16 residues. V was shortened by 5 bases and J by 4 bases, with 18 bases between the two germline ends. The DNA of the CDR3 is TGTGCCAGCAGCCCACTCTCCGCCAGGGCTTACAATGAGCAGTTCTTC. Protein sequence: CASSPLSARAYNEQFF. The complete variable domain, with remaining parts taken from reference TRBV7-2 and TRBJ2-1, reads GAGVSQSPSNKVTEKGKDVELRCDPISGHTALYWYRQSLGQGLEFLIYFQGNSAPDKSGLPSDRFSAERTGGSVSTLTIQRTQQEDSAVYLCASSPLSARAYNEQFFGPGTRLTVL.

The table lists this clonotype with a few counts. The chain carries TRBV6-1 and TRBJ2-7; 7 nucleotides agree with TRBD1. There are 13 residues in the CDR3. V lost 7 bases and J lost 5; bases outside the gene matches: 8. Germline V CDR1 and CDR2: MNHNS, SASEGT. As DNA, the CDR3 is TGTGCCAGCACCAGGGTAGGGGGCAACGAGCAGTACTTC. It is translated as CASTRVGGNEQYF.

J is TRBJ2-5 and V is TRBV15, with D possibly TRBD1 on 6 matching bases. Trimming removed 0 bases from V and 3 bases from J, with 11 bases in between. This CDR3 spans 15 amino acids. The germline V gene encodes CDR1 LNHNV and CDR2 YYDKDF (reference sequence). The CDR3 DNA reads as TGTGCCACCAGCAGAGATCGATCAGGGGAAGAGACCCAGTACTTC. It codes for CATSRDRSGEETQYF.

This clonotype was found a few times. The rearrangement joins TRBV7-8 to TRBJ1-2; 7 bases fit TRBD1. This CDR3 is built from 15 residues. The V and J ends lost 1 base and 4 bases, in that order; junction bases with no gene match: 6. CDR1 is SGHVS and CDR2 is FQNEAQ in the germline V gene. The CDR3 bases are TGTGCCAGCAGCTTAGGGGACAGAGTGGGCTATGGCTACACCTTC. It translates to CASSLGDRVGYGYTF.

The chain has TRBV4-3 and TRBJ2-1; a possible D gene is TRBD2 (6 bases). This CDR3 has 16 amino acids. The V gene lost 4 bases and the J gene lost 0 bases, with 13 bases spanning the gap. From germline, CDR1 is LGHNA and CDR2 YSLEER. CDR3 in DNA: TGCGCCAGCAGCCGCTCGTGGGGGGACTCCTACAATGAGCAGTTCTTC. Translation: CASSRSWGDSYNEQFF.

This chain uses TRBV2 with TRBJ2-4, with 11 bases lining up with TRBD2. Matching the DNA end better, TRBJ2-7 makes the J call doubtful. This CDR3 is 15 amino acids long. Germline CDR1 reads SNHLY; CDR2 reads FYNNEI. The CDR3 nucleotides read TGTGCCAGCAAACAACTAGCGGGGGCGGCCTACGAGCAGTACTTC. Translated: CASKQLAGAAYEQYF.

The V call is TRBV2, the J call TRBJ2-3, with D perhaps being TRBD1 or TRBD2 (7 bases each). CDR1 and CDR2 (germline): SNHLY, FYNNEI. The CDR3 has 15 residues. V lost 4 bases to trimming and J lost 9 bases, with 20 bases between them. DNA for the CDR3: TGTGCCAGCAGTGGAGCTTCAGGGGGGGGGATCACGCAGTATTTT. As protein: CASSGASGGGITQYF.

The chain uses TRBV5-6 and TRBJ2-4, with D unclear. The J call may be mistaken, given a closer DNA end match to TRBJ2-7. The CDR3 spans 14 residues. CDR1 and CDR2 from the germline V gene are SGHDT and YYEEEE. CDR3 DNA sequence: TGTGCCAGCAGCTTGTCTAAGGTTCCGATCGAGCAGTACTTC. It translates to CASSLSKVPIEQYF.

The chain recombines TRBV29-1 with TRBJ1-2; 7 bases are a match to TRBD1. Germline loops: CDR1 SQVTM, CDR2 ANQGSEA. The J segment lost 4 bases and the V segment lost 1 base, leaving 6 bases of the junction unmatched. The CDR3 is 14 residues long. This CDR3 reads CSVEGDRGIYGYTF. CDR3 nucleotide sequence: TGCAGCGTTGAAGGGGACAGAGGCATCTATGGCTACACCTTC.

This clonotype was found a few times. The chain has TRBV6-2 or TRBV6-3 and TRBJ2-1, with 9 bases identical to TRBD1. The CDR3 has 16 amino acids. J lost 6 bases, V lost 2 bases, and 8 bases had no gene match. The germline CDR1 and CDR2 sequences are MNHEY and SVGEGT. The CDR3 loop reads CASSYLYRDRVNEQFF. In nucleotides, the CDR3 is TGTGCCAGCAGTTACCTCTACCGGGACAGGGTCAATGAGCAGTTCTTC.

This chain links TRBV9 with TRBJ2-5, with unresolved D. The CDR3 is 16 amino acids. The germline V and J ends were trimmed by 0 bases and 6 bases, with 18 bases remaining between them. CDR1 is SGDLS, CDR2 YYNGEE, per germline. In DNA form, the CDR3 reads TGTGCCAGCAGCGTAGATGAAGGAAAACACCAGAAGACCCAGTACTTC. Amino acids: CASSVDEGKHQKTQYF.

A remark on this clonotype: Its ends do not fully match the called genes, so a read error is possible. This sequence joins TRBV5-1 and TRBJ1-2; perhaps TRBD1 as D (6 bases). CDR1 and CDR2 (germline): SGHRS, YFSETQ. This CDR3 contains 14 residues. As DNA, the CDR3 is TGCGTCAGCAGCATCGGGACATATGTGAGTGGCTACACCTTC. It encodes CVSSIGTYVSGYTF.

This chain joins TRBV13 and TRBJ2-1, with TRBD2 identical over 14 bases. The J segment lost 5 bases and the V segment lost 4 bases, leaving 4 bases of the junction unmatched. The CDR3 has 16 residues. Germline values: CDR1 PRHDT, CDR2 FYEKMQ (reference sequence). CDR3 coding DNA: TGTGCCAGCAGCTCCGGGACTAGCGGGGGAGACAATGAGCAGTTCTTC. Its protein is CASSSGTSGGDNEQFF.

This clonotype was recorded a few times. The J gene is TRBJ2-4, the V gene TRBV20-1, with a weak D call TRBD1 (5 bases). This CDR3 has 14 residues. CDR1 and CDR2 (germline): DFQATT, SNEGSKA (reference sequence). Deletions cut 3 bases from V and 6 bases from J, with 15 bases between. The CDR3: CSASPQTAVNIQYF. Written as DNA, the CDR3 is TGCAGTGCTAGCCCTCAGACAGCCGTAAACATTCAGTACTTC.

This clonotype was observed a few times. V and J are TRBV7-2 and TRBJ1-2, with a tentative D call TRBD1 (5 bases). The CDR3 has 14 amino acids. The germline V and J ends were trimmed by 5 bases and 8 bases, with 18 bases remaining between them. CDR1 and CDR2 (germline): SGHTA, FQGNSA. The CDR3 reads CASSPGVGGTGYTF. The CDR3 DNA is TGTGCCAGCAGCCCAGGCGTGGGGGGGACGGGCTACACCTTC.